This passage covers 16 T cell receptor beta chains from one sample sequenced in a study of vaccination and CD4 T cells after COVID-19. For these TCRs, the target antigens are not known. Treatment given: approximately 11-day PBMC culture with coronavirus spike peptide pools or control peptides (ViraFEST assay). Sequencing of DNA taken from cultured CD4+ T cells relied on the Oncomine TCR Beta short-read assay. TCRdb called the PCR reads again in MiXCR, with one record for every CDR3 protein. The sample contains around 10,000 distinct CDR3 sequences, 40% to 50% of which appear only once. The sequenced sample was CD4+ T cells from blood, cultured in vitro. All receptors come from a human donor who had recovered from COVID-19.

This clonotype was counted a few times. This rearrangement joins TRBV6-1 to TRBJ1-1; TRBD1 matches at 7 bases. The CDR3 runs to 12 residues. J gave up 4 bases and V 6 bases, and 2 bases lay outside the gene matches. Germline V gene data show CDR1 as MNHNS and CDR2 as SASEGT. The CDR3 nucleotides read TGTGCCAGCAGCCGGACAGGCACTGAAGCTTTCTTT. Translating it yields CASSRTGTEAFF.

The chain is built from TRBV11-3 and TRBJ1-6, with D hard to call. The CDR3 covers 16 residues. Germline V lookup: CDR1 SGHNT, CDR2 YENEEA. Trimming removed 5 bases from V and 6 bases from J, with 17 bases in between. CDR3 sequence reads: CASSARRGSSNSPLHF. CDR3 DNA sequence: TGTGCCAGCAGCGCGCGGCGGGGTTCAAGTAATTCACCCCTCCACTTT.

J is TRBJ1-6 and V is TRBV15, with TRBD1 matching over 7 bases. The CDR3 consists of 14 residues. The germline V gene has CDR1 LNHNV and CDR2 YYDKDF (reference sequence). After removal of 6 bases from V and 7 bases from J, the junction contained 6 bases not matched to a gene. CDR3 DNA: TGTGCCACCAGGGGGGACAGTCAGAATTCACCCCTCCACTTT. Protein: CATRGDSQNSPLHF. The whole variable domain, filled in from reference TRBV15 and TRBJ1-6, reads DAMVIQNPRYQVTQFGKPVTLSCSQTLNHNVMYWYQQKSSQAPKLLFHYYDKDFNNEADTPDNFQSRRPNTSFCFLDIRSPGLGDTAMYLCATRGDSQNSPLHFGNGTRLTVT.

This clonotype came up once. The rearrangement joins TRBV12-3 or TRBV12-4 to TRBJ2-7; 7 bases fit TRBD1. The CDR3 sequence is 15 residues long. V was pared by 4 bases and J by 3 bases, with 9 bases of the junction left unmatched. The CDR3: CASSSRQGWVYEQYF. The CDR3 DNA reads as TGTGCCAGCAGTTCCCGACAGGGTTGGGTCTACGAGCAGTACTTC.

This clonotype was detected a few times. The chain joins TRBV28 to TRBJ1-2; 8 positions match TRBD1. The germline V gene encodes CDR1 MDHEN and CDR2 SYDVKM. CDR3 length equals 13 residues. The V gene end was trimmed by 7 bases and the J gene end by 6 bases; junction bases not matched to a gene: 7. For the CDR3, the DNA is TGTGCCAGCAACCTCGGACAGGGCCATGGCTACACCTTC. Translated: CASNLGQGHGYTF.

The chain combines TRBV12-3 or TRBV12-4 with TRBJ1-1, with D unresolved. The V and J ends lost 5 bases and 2 bases respectively, with 6 bases between them. The CDR3 loop spans 12 amino acids. As DNA, the CDR3 is TGTGCCAGCAGTCTCTTTAACACTGAAGCTTTCTTT. Translated, it gives CASSLFNTEAFF.

This clonotype showed up just a few times. The chain links TRBV6-1 to TRBJ1-6, with a tentative D call TRBD1 (5 bases). CDR3 length: 15 amino acids. Germline CDR1 MNHNS, CDR2 SASEGT. Trimming left V 11 bases short and J 6 bases short, with 20 bases between. CDR3 protein: CAVRWGTEINSPLHF. The CDR3 DNA follows: TGTGCCGTGCGCTGGGGGACTGAAATTAATTCACCCCTCCACTTT.

V gene TRBV11-2 combines with J gene TRBJ2-7, with 7 bases identical to TRBD1. The J segment lost 2 bases and the V segment lost 5 bases, leaving 6 bases of the junction unmatched. The CDR3 covers 14 residues. CDR1 and CDR2 from the germline V gene are SGHAT and FQNNGV. CDR3 DNA sequence: TGTGCCAGCAGCCCGATTACAGGGGCCTACGAGCAGTACTTC. It codes for CASSPITGAYEQYF. Looking up the rest from reference TRBV11-2 and TRBJ2-7 gives the full variable domain: EAGVAQSPRYKIIEKRQSVAFWCNPISGHATLYWYQQILGQGPKLLIQFQNNGVVDDSQLPKDRFSAERLKGVDSTLKIQPAKLEDSAVYLCASSPITGAYEQYFGPGTRLTVT.

The chain uses TRBV7-9 and TRBJ2-1; no clear D. This CDR3 spans 17 amino acids. Looked up from germline, CDR1 is SEHNR and CDR2 is FQNEAQ (reference sequence). V lost 2 bases, J lost 5 bases, and 19 bases lay in between. CDR3 in DNA: TGTGCCAGCAGCTTATGGCCCCTCTGGCGGACCAACAATGAGCAGTTCTTC. This gives the protein CASSLWPLWRTNNEQFF.

V and J are TRBV20-1 and TRBJ2-3; 11 nucleotides agree with TRBD2. The CDR3 spans 15 residues. V shed 0 bases and J 3 bases; nucleotides not matched to a gene: 2. Germline lookup yields CDR1 DFQATT and CDR2 SNEGSKA (reference sequence). CDR3 coding DNA: TGCAGTGCTAGAGATAGACTAGCGGGGACAGATACGCAGTATTTT. It codes for CSARDRLAGTDTQYF.

The chain employs TRBV6-1 and TRBJ1-6; 8 bases align to TRBD1. The CDR3 runs to 17 residues. Trimming took 6 bases from V and 7 from J; bases not matched to a gene: 14. Germline-derived CDR1 and CDR2 are MNHNS and SASEGT. The CDR3 DNA sequence: TGTGCCAGCAGACCAAGAACAGGACAGGGACGGAATTCACCCCTCCACTTT. Residues: CASRPRTGQGRNSPLHF.

This sequence joins TRBV2 and TRBJ2-3, with TRBD1 as a possible D gene (6 bases). CDR1 and CDR2 from the germline V gene are SNHLY and FYNNEI. The CDR3 contains 14 residues. Trimming left V 7 bases short and J 2 bases short, with 13 bases between. The CDR3 coding sequence is TGTGCCAGCACCGGACAGCGGAACACAGATACGCAGTATTTT. Protein product: CASTGQRNTDTQYF.

By sample fraction, this clonotype is medium-sized. V gene TRBV20-1 combines with J gene TRBJ1-2; 9 bases align to TRBD1. The CDR3 consists of 17 residues. CDR1 DFQATT and CDR2 SNEGSKA come from the germline V gene (reference sequence). The trim removed 4 bases at V and 5 bases at J, leaving 17 bases unmatched. The DNA for the CDR3 is TGCAGTGCTAACTCTCTTATACTAGGACAGGGGCAGTATGGCTACACCTTC. It translates to CSANSLILGQGQYGYTF.

The J gene is TRBJ1-2, the V gene TRBV6-1, with 10 nucleotides matching TRBD1. Germline loops: CDR1 MNHNS, CDR2 SASEGT. CDR3 length equals 15 residues. Trimming at V came to 11 bases and at J to 3 bases, leaving 12 bases not matched to a gene. Here the CDR3 DNA reads TGTGCCGCCGGCGAGGACAGGGGGTTTTACTATGGCTACACCTTC. Encoded protein: CAAGEDRGFYYGYTF.

The table lists this clonotype with a few counts. The chain carries TRBV6-5 and TRBJ1-1; D is uncertain. Trimming cost V 0 bases and J 8 bases, with 7 bases left between them. The CDR3 is 12 residues long. Germline CDR1 reads MNHEY; CDR2 reads SVGAGI. CDR3 sequence: CASSYSENEAFF. DNA of the CDR3: TGTGCCAGCAGTTACTCAGAGAACGAAGCTTTCTTT.

This rearrangement joins TRBV19 to TRBJ1-2; 11 nucleotides line up with TRBD1. The germline gives CDR1 LNHDA, CDR2 SQIVND (reference sequence). The CDR3 covers 15 residues. V lost 3 bases, J lost 14 bases, and 14 bases stayed unmatched. Here the CDR3 reads CASSINPDRGRERTF. The CDR3 DNA reads TGTGCCAGTAGTATTAACCCGGACAGGGGGCGAGAAAGGACCTTC.